This entry is about one T cell receptor (beta chain). Under the authors' procedure: For nucleated cells, counts were estimated from reference gene primer amplification. Method: immunoSEQ multiplex PCR; TCRdb's copy keeps in-frame clones and lacks some. V, J and clone size derive from that table, while D and trimming were established from the DNA sequence. The table has some 150,000 clones, 79% seen once. The data are from a study of blood T cell repertoires in COVID-19. Trimming took off 5 bases at V and 4 bases at J, with 11 bases between the two ends. The CDR3 loop spans 13 amino acids. Per the germline V gene, CDR1 is MNHEY and CDR2 is SVGAGI.

The chain uses TRBV6-5 and TRBJ1-2; unclear D gene. The sequencing sample was made of peripheral blood. The clonotype was recovered from an older woman with COVID-19, enrolled during active disease. The CDR3 DNA is TGTGCCAGCAGTCTCCAGAACGTCTATGGCTACACCTTC. Translated, it gives CASSLQNVYGYTF.